This T cell receptor beta chain is from a study of blood T cell repertoires in COVID-19. Turning to the study itself: The United States, Italy and Spain supplied acute and convalescent COVID-19 samples.

Some clones are missing from TCRdb's copy, which holds only in-frame ones; the method was immunoSEQ multiplex PCR. The repertoire consists of approximately 160,000 clones, with 80% to 85% occurring once and the leading ten covering around an eighth. Germline values: CDR1 SQVTM, CDR2 ANQGSEA. The CDR3 consists of 12 residues. The ends lost 4 bases at V and 3 bases at J; junction bases unmatched: 2. Source material: peripheral blood. The clonotype comes from a man aged 18 to 35 with active or convalescent COVID-19. The chain is built from TRBV29-1 and TRBJ2-7, with 8 positions matching TRBD1. This chain's CDR3 is CSVVTGGYEQYF. The CDR3 coding sequence is TGCAGCGTTGTTACAGGGGGCTACGAGCAGTACTTC.